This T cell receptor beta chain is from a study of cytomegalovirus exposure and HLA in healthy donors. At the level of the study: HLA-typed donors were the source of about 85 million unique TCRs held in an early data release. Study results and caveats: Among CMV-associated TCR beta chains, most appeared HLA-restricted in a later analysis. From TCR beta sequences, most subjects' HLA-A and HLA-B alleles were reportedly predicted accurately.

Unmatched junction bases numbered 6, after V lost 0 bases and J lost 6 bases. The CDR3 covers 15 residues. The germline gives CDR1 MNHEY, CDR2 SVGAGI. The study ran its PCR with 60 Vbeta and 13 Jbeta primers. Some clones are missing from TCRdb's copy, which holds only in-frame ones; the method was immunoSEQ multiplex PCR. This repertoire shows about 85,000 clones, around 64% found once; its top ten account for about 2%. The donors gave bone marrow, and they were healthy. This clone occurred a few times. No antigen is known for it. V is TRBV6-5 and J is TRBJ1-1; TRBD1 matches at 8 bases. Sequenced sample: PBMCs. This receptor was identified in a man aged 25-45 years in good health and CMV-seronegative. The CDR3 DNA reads TGTGCCAGCAGTTACTCGACAGGGGTATTCCCTGAAGCTTTCTTT. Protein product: CASSYSTGVFPEAFF.